This is a list of T cell receptor beta chains from one sample in a study of cytotoxic CD8 clonotypes in ibrutinib-treated CLL. The repertoire was sequenced with immunoSEQ multiplex PCR; TCRdb's copy has only in-frame clones and lacks some. The profile shows about 200,000 clones, around 72% of them singletons. The source was PBMCs, collected after 24 months of ibrutinib treatment. These receptors all stem from a human donor with chronic lymphocytic leukemia. The CDR3 runs from the conserved cysteine through the conserved F or W. D genes are given only for firm matches. Expanded clones get a size class; other rows say once, few or many, or leave the size out.

CDR3 protein: CASSYTSGGWAFF; CDR3 DNA: TGTGCCAGCAGTTACACATCCGGGGGATGGGCTTTCTTT; V gene: TRBV6-5; D gene: NA; J gene: TRBJ1-1; clone size: NA
CDR3 protein: CASSTIEDSYEQYF; CDR3 DNA: TGTGCCAGTAGTACCATAGAAGACTCCTACGAGCAGTACTTC; V gene: TRBV19; D gene: NA; J gene: TRBJ2-7; clone size: NA
CDR3 protein: CASSIKAPVGGQYSDEQYF; CDR3 DNA: TGTGCCAGTAGTATCAAGGCCCCGGTGGGAGGGCAATACTCGGACGAGCAGTACTTC; V gene: TRBV19; D gene: TRBD2; J gene: TRBJ2-7; clone size: NA
CDR3 protein: CASSYEGYGANVLTF; CDR3 DNA: TGTGCCAGCAGTTACGAGGGATATGGGGCCAACGTCCTGACTTTC; V gene: TRBV6-5; D gene: NA; J gene: TRBJ2-6; clone size: NA
CDR3 protein: CASSSYGGTVDNEQFF; CDR3 DNA: TGTGCCAGCAGCTCTTATGGGGGGACAGTTGACAATGAGCAGTTCTTC; V gene: TRBV5-4; D gene: NA; J gene: TRBJ2-1; clone size: NA
CDR3 protein: CASSLGRPVRERGYNEQFF; CDR3 DNA: TGTGCCAGCAGCTTAGGCAGGCCCGTACGGGAGCGGGGCTACAATGAGCAGTTCTTC; V gene: TRBV7-8; D gene: TRBD2; J gene: TRBJ2-1; clone size: NA
CDR3 protein: CASSATSGRAVVQFF; CDR3 DNA: TGTGCCAGCAGCGCGACTAGCGGGAGGGCCGTCGTGCAGTTCTTC; V gene: TRBV11-2; D gene: TRBD2; J gene: TRBJ2-1; clone size: NA
CDR3 protein: CASSFDHRERDEQYF; CDR3 DNA: TGCGCCAGCAGCTTCGACCACAGGGAACGTGACGAGCAGTACTTC; V gene: TRBV4-1; D gene: NA; J gene: TRBJ2-7; clone size: once
CDR3 protein: CASSRQGLPGEQYF; CDR3 DNA: TGTGCCAGCAGCCGACAGGGACTGCCGGGCGAGCAGTACTTC; V gene: TRBV7-2; D gene: NA; J gene: TRBJ2-7; clone size: once
CDR3 protein: CASSLRTGRELYEQYF; CDR3 DNA: TGTGCCAGCAGCTTAAGGACAGGACGCGAGCTTTACGAGCAGTACTTC; V gene: TRBV5-4; D gene: TRBD1; J gene: TRBJ2-7; clone size: NA
CDR3 protein: CASSLEMADTGELFF; CDR3 DNA: TGTGCCAGCAGCCTGGAAATGGCCGACACCGGGGAGCTGTTTTTT; V gene: TRBV5-4; D gene: NA; J gene: TRBJ2-2; clone size: NA
CDR3 protein: CASSDARLYGYTF; CDR3 DNA: TGTGCCAGCAGTGACGCCAGGCTCTATGGCTACACCTTC; V gene: TRBV6-1; D gene: NA; J gene: TRBJ1-2; clone size: NA
CDR3 protein: CASSQMVGYTF; CDR3 DNA: TGCGCCAGCAGTCAAATGGTTGGCTACACCTTC; V gene: TRBV23-1; D gene: NA; J gene: TRBJ1-2; clone size: NA
CDR3 protein: CASSPSELGTEAFF; CDR3 DNA: TGTGCCAGCAGTCCATCGGAACTGGGCACTGAAGCTTTCTTT; V gene: TRBV27; D gene: NA; J gene: TRBJ1-1; clone size: NA
CDR3 protein: CASSLTGYEQYF; CDR3 DNA: TGCGCCAGCAGCTTGACAGGTTACGAGCAGTACTTC; V gene: TRBV5-1; D gene: NA; J gene: TRBJ2-7; clone size: NA
CDR3 protein: CAWTVGTLSEKLFF; CDR3 DNA: TGTGCCTGGACCGTTGGGACTCTTAGTGAAAAACTGTTTTTT; V gene: TRBV30; D gene: NA; J gene: TRBJ1-4; clone size: NA
CDR3 protein: CASSLGLAYTGELFF; CDR3 DNA: TGTGCCAGCAGCTTGGGACTAGCGTACACCGGGGAGCTGTTTTTT; V gene: TRBV5-4; D gene: TRBD2; J gene: TRBJ2-2; clone size: NA
CDR3 protein: CASSLGAGGAYEQYF; CDR3 DNA: TGCGCCAGCAGCTTGGGAGCGGGAGGTGCCTACGAGCAGTACTTC; V gene: TRBV5-1; D gene: TRBD2; J gene: TRBJ2-7; clone size: once
CDR3 protein: CASSQVQGASYEQYF; CDR3 DNA: TGCGCCAGCAGCCAAGTACAGGGGGCCTCCTACGAGCAGTACTTC; V gene: TRBV4-3; D gene: TRBD1; J gene: TRBJ2-7; clone size: NA
CDR3 protein: CASSTESGRQGIDQETQYF; CDR3 DNA: TGTGCCAGCAGTACGGAATCCGGACGACAGGGAATAGACCAAGAGACCCAGTACTTC; V gene: TRBV2; D gene: TRBD1; J gene: TRBJ2-5; clone size: once
CDR3 protein: CASSLKVRSYNEQFF; CDR3 DNA: TGTGCCAGCAGCTTGAAGGTTCGGTCCTACAATGAGCAGTTCTTC; V gene: TRBV5-4; D gene: NA; J gene: TRBJ2-1; clone size: NA
CDR3 protein: CASSTRLGDGNTDTQYF; CDR3 DNA: TGTGCCAGCAGCACCCGCCTCGGGGACGGAAACACAGATACGCAGTATTTT; V gene: TRBV9; D gene: NA; J gene: TRBJ2-3; clone size: NA
CDR3 protein: CASRIQGITDTQYF; CDR3 DNA: TGTGCCAGCAGGATACAGGGTATAACAGATACGCAGTATTTT; V gene: TRBV28; D gene: NA; J gene: TRBJ2-3; clone size: NA
CDR3 protein: CASSRGLAGGLLSTDTQYF; CDR3 DNA: TGTGCCAGCAGCAGGGGACTAGCGGGGGGACTGTTAAGCACAGATACGCAGTATTTT; V gene: TRBV5-8; D gene: TRBD2; J gene: TRBJ2-3; clone size: NA
CDR3 protein: CASSEETPFAGNEKLFF; CDR3 DNA: TGCGCCAGCAGCGAGGAGACACCTTTTGCGGGTAATGAAAAACTGTTTTTT; V gene: TRBV5-1; D gene: NA; J gene: TRBJ1-4; clone size: once
CDR3 protein: CASSLQSVYGYTF; CDR3 DNA: TGTGCCAGCAGCTTACAGAGCGTCTATGGCTACACCTTC; V gene: TRBV7-2; D gene: NA; J gene: TRBJ1-2; clone size: NA
CDR3 protein: CASSFGTGSYGEQYF; CDR3 DNA: TGTGCCAGCAGCTTTGGGACAGGATCCTACGGCGAGCAGTACTTC; V gene: TRBV5-6; D gene: TRBD1; J gene: TRBJ2-7; clone size: NA
CDR3 protein: CASSLGTIDYSNQPQHF; CDR3 DNA: TGTGCCAGCAGCTTAGGGACAATCGATTATAGCAATCAGCCCCAGCATTTT; V gene: TRBV7-8; D gene: NA; J gene: TRBJ1-5; clone size: few
CDR3 protein: CASSEIIGETQYF; CDR3 DNA: TGTGCCAGCAGTGAGATAATCGGGGAGACCCAGTACTTC; V gene: TRBV2; D gene: NA; J gene: TRBJ2-5; clone size: NA
CDR3 protein: CASSLVSGGPYEQYF; CDR3 DNA: TGTGCCAGCAGCTTAGTTTCGGGAGGTCCCTACGAGCAGTACTTC; V gene: TRBV7-2; D gene: TRBD2; J gene: TRBJ2-7; clone size: NA
CDR3 protein: CASREPDVYGYTF; CDR3 DNA: TGTGCCAGTAGGGAACCGGATGTGTATGGCTACACCTTC; V gene: TRBV19; D gene: NA; J gene: TRBJ1-2; clone size: few
CDR3 protein: CASSESGGLNNEQFF; CDR3 DNA: TGCGCCAGCAGTGAGTCGGGGGGACTGAACAATGAGCAGTTCTTC; V gene: TRBV10-1; D gene: NA; J gene: TRBJ2-1; clone size: few
CDR3 protein: CASRTPTYEQYF; CDR3 DNA: TGTGCCAGCAGGACACCAACCTACGAGCAGTACTTC; V gene: TRBV6-5; D gene: NA; J gene: TRBJ2-7; clone size: NA
CDR3 protein: CASSAIRGVPGELFF; CDR3 DNA: TGTGCCAGCAGCGCCATTCGGGGGGTTCCCGGGGAGCTGTTTTTT; V gene: TRBV9; D gene: TRBD2; J gene: TRBJ2-2; clone size: NA
CDR3 protein: CASSLTGTGFYGYTF; CDR3 DNA: TGTGCCAGCAGTCTAACCGGGACAGGGTTCTATGGCTACACCTTC; V gene: TRBV27; D gene: TRBD1; J gene: TRBJ1-2; clone size: NA
CDR3 protein: CASSLVTGYNQPQHF; CDR3 DNA: TGTGCCAGCAGCTTAGTTACAGGATACAATCAGCCCCAGCATTTT; V gene: TRBV7-8; D gene: NA; J gene: TRBJ1-5; clone size: NA
CDR3 protein: CATMTDLNYGYTF; CDR3 DNA: TGTGCCACCATGACAGACCTCAACTATGGCTACACCTTC; V gene: TRBV28; D gene: NA; J gene: TRBJ1-2; clone size: few
CDR3 protein: CASSPRGHRASYEQYF; CDR3 DNA: TGTGCCAGCAGTCCCCGCGGGCACAGGGCCTCCTACGAGCAGTACTTC; V gene: TRBV27; D gene: NA; J gene: TRBJ2-7; clone size: NA
CDR3 protein: CASSLTGTNTGELFF; CDR3 DNA: TGTGCCAGCAGTCTCACAGGGACTAACACCGGGGAGCTGTTTTTT; V gene: TRBV6-5; D gene: NA; J gene: TRBJ2-2; clone size: NA
CDR3 protein: CASSGGQGRQPQHF; CDR3 DNA: TGTGCCAGCAGTGGGGGACAGGGACGTCAGCCCCAGCATTTT; V gene: TRBV6-1; D gene: TRBD1; J gene: TRBJ1-5; clone size: once
CDR3 protein: CASSASGTFFVEQFF; CDR3 DNA: TGTGCCAGCAGCGCAAGCGGGACCTTCTTTGTTGAGCAGTTCTTC; V gene: TRBV9; D gene: TRBD2; J gene: TRBJ2-1; clone size: NA
CDR3 protein: CASSLEAGDYEQYF; CDR3 DNA: TGTGCCAGCAGCTTAGAGGCAGGGGACTACGAGCAGTACTTC; V gene: TRBV7-9; D gene: NA; J gene: TRBJ2-7; clone size: NA
CDR3 protein: CASSRGLGNEQFF; CDR3 DNA: TGTGCCAGCAGCAGGGGACTTGGAAATGAGCAGTTCTTC; V gene: TRBV9; D gene: NA; J gene: TRBJ2-1; clone size: NA
CDR3 protein: CSVVLPHYDSFGYGYTF; CDR3 DNA: TGCAGCGTTGTCCTTCCCCATTACGACAGCTTCGGGTATGGCTACACCTTC; V gene: TRBV29-1; D gene: NA; J gene: TRBJ1-2; clone size: once
CDR3 protein: CARGAAGVFGGLETQYF; CDR3 DNA: TGTGCCCGGGGTGCGGCAGGGGTATTTGGAGGGCTAGAGACCCAGTACTTC; V gene: TRBV30; D gene: NA; J gene: TRBJ2-5; clone size: once
CDR3 protein: CASSRTGSGNTIYF; CDR3 DNA: TGCGCCAGCAGCAGGACAGGGTCCGGAAACACCATATATTTT; V gene: TRBV5-1; D gene: TRBD1; J gene: TRBJ1-3; clone size: NA